This T cell receptor (beta chain) derives from a study of vaccination effects on CD4 cells after COVID-19. Method: immunoSEQ multiplex PCR; TCRdb's copy keeps in-frame clones and lacks some. The sample lists 71,000 or so clones; roughly 72% were seen once. Pools of viral peptides were used by the ViraFEST assay to expand antigen-specific CD4+ T cells ahead of sequencing. Having been cultured for 9 to 11 days, the cells underwent CD4+ T cell isolation. The vaccine recipients had no prior SARS-CoV-2 infection, with negative nucleocapsid antibodies. Cultures of roughly 2 million PBMC per well contained about 9.5 IU/ml IL-2 plus 10 ug/ml peptides. In the cultures, half the medium was exchanged for IL-2 medium on days 3 and 7. V lost 5 bases and J 0 bases, leaving 5 bases between the germline ends. This CDR3 contains 13 residues. Germline CDR1 is SGHTA and CDR2 is FQGTGA. Regarding this clone: The antigen remains unidentified.

This rearrangement joins TRBV7-3 to TRBJ1-3; D is unclear. The receptor was isolated from a human donor who received a COVID-19 vaccine. The sample was CD4+ T cells from PBMCs cultured with HCoV-OC43 spike peptides, taken before COVID-19 vaccination. Subset noted: HCoV-OC43 spike overlapping peptide pool stimulation. The CDR3 loop is CASSANSGNTIYF. In DNA, the CDR3 is TGTGCCAGCAGCGCAAACTCTGGAAACACCATATATTTT.